The clone carrying this T cell receptor beta chain was recorded only once. Antigen: not known. CDR3 and TCR beta VDJ profiling relied on genomic DNA as the template. TCRdb recomputed calls from the reads with MiXCR, one row per CDR3 protein. The profile shows 250,000 to 350,000 distinct CDR3 sequences, roughly 59% of them singletons. The record originates from a study of CD8+CD57+ T cells in acquired aplastic anemia. Study context: An average of roughly 3 ug of DNA was obtained from sorted CD4+ and CD8+ cells.

Whole-study results and caveats: Sharing between patients and controls was observed for around 30 CD8+ CDR3 sequences. Patients and controls were not found to differ significantly in CD8+ Simpson's diversity.

Selection for sequencing was limited to patients who had shown CD8+CD57+ cell expansion by flow cytometry. The study sampled blood from patients who had received no therapy. The clonotype originates from a human donor with aplastic anemia. Sequencing input: sorted CD4+, CD8+, or CD8+CD57+ T cells (not recorded which) from PBMCs.

CDR3 in amino acids: CASSMPGQGMRGYTF. CDR3 DNA sequence: TGTGCCAGCAGTATGCCGGGACAGGGTATGAGAGGCTACACCTTC. This chain joins TRBV12-3 or TRBV12-4 and TRBJ1-2; TRBD1 agrees at 9 bases. CDR3 length equals 15 residues. V was clipped by 5 bases and J by 8 bases; unmatched bases: 12.